The sequence of this T cell receptor (beta chain) was determined in a study of Ad26.COV2.S vaccination and SARS-CoV-2 variants. In the study overall: Enrollment placed the donor in the COV1001 Ad26.COV2.S trial arm.

As for treatment: approximately 18 received Ad26.COV2.S at low or high dose, single or two shots; several received placebo; per-sample allocation not given. Day 63 after the first vaccine or placebo injection was the time point for sampling. As regards this clone: Antigen: not known. The sample carries other DNA sequences with the same CDR3.

Findings and limits, study-wide: Marked by substantial breadth, spike-specific CD8+ and CD4+ T cell responses were reportedly seen after vaccination.

Trimming took 0 bases from V and 4 from J; bases not matched to a gene: 4. CDR1 is SGDLS, CDR2 YYNGEE, per germline. CDR3 size: 15 residues. TCRdb's copy holds only in-frame clones and misses some; the assay was immunoSEQ multiplex PCR. The sample lists about 400,000 clones, roughly 90% occurring once. The source material was peripheral blood, sampled in a trial of Ad26.COV2.S vaccine versus placebo. This receptor was obtained from a person aged 18-60 years who received the Ad26.COV2.S COVID-19 vaccine or a placebo. The chain recombines TRBV9 with TRBJ2-7; 10 nucleotides line up with TRBD2. As DNA, the CDR3 is TGTGCCAGCAGCGTAGGTTCTAGCGGGAGTTACGAGCAGTACTTC. It translates to CASSVGSSGSYEQYF.